These T cell receptor beta chains were read from a single sample in a study of T cell responses to AZD1222 COVID-19 vaccine. Some clones are missing from TCRdb's copy, which holds only in-frame ones; the method was immunoSEQ multiplex PCR. The sample comprises around 130,000 clones, about 90% of which are singletons, and 6.5% to 8% rests with the top ten. The sequences come from peripheral blood, collected 28 days after the second dose of the MenACWY control vaccine. These receptor sequences come from an adult who received the MenACWY meningococcal vaccine as a control. The CDR3 runs from the conserved cysteine through the conserved F or W. A D gene is named only where the DNA matches it firmly. The size of a clone is reported for some rows only, either as once, few or many, or as a class for expanded clones.

clone_size j_call v_call d_call cdr3_nt cdr3_aa
- TRBJ1-2 TRBV23-1 - TGCGCCAGCACCCTTGCCAGGACTGACTATGGCTACACCTTC CASTLARTDYGYTF
- TRBJ1-4 TRBV28 TRBD1 TGTGCCAGCAGTCCGGGCGGGACAGACTATGAAAAACTGTTTTTT CASSPGGTDYEKLFF
- TRBJ1-1 TRBV4-3 TRBD1 TGCGCCAGCAGCCAGGGACAGAGAAACACTGAAGCTTTCTTT CASSQGQRNTEAFF
- TRBJ2-3 TRBV11-3 TRBD2 TGTGCCAGCAGCTTGAGTAGCGGGGGGAACACAGATACGCAGTATTTT CASSLSSGGNTDTQYF
- TRBJ2-2 TRBV12-3/TRBV12-4 - TGTGCCAGCAGTTTCCTATTAACCGGGGAGCTGTTTTTT CASSFLLTGELFF
- TRBJ2-7 TRBV9 - TGTGCCAGCAACAGACCGGTCTCCTACGAGCAGTACTTC CASNRPVSYEQYF
- TRBJ1-5 TRBV28 - TGTGCCAGCAGTTCTCCAAGGGACCAGCCCCAGCATTTT CASSSPRDQPQHF
few TRBJ2-3 TRBV10-2 TRBD2 TGCGCCAGCAGCGGGGGACTAGCGGGAACAGATACGCAGTATTTT CASSGGLAGTDTQYF
- TRBJ1-3 TRBV9 TRBD1 TGTGCCAGCAGCTCGACAGGGGCAAACACCATATATTTT CASSSTGANTIYF
- TRBJ2-1 TRBV7-9 - TGTGCCAGCAGCCCACCCAGGGCAGGGGCGGGCCTAGCGAGTAATGAGCAGTTCTTC CASSPPRAGAGLASNEQFF
few TRBJ1-5 TRBV12-3/TRBV12-4 - TGTGCCAGCAGTTTAAACCCGCAGCAGCCCCAGCATTTT CASSLNPQQPQHF
- TRBJ2-7 TRBV20-1 TRBD1 TGCAGTGCTAGTACAGGGGGCTCCTACGAGCAGTACTTC CSASTGGSYEQYF
- TRBJ2-7 TRBV20-1 - TGCAGTGCTAGTAAGGACAGTAGCTCCTACGAGCAGTACTTC CSASKDSSSYEQYF
- TRBJ2-1 TRBV5-4 TRBD2 TGTGCCAGCAGTAGCGGGGAGATCTACAATGAGCAGTTCTTC CASSSGEIYNEQFF
- TRBJ2-2 TRBV7-8 - TGTGCCAGCAGCCCCGGGACGGTAAACACCGGGGAGCTGTTTTTT CASSPGTVNTGELFF
once TRBJ2-3 TRBV19 - TGTGCCAGTAGGGTACAGGGAGCGGGCACAGATACGCAGTATTTT CASRVQGAGTDTQYF
- TRBJ2-7 TRBV28 - TGTGCCAGCAGTTTTTTGGACAGAATCGAGCAGTACTTC CASSFLDRIEQYF
- TRBJ2-3 TRBV11-2 TRBD2 TGTGCCAGCAGCTACCACTGGCGCGGGAGAGCTAGCACAGATACGCAGTATTTT CASSYHWRGRASTDTQYF
- TRBJ2-7 TRBV5-1 TRBD1 TGCGCCAGCAGCGTGGAATCCGGGACAGGGGGCGCCGGGCAGTACTTC CASSVESGTGGAGQYF
- TRBJ2-1 TRBV18 TRBD2 TGTGCCAGCTCACCACCACGTAGCGGGGGATCGCACAATGAGCAGTTCTTC CASSPPRSGGSHNEQFF
- TRBJ1-4 TRBV4-3 TRBD1 TGCGCCAGCGGAGTGACAGGGACGGGGGGTGAAAAACTGTTTTTT CASGVTGTGGEKLFF
- TRBJ2-5 TRBV24-1 TRBD2 TGTGCCACCAGTGATGCTAGCGGAGAGACCCAGTACTTC CATSDASGETQYF
few TRBJ2-5 TRBV5-1 - TGCGCCAGCAGCTCGTCGACAGGTCCAGAGACCCAGTACTTC CASSSSTGPETQYF
- TRBJ2-5 TRBV9 - TGTGCCAGCAGCGTAGATATAGGGGGGCCAGCAGAGACCCAGTACTTC CASSVDIGGPAETQYF
once TRBJ1-4 TRBV19 - TGTGCCAGTAACTCCGGGACGGTTGTTGAAAAACTGTTTTTT CASNSGTVVEKLFF
- TRBJ1-3 TRBV5-1 TRBD1 TGCGCCAGCAGCTTGGCCCACAGGGGTTTGGGAAACACCATATATTTT CASSLAHRGLGNTIYF
- TRBJ2-5 TRBV28 TRBD2 TGTGCCAGCAGTCTAGCGGGGAACCGCCAAGAGACCCAGTACTTC CASSLAGNRQETQYF
- TRBJ1-5 TRBV19 - TGTGCCAGTAGTCAAGGTAGGGCCGGACAACAGCCCCAGCATTTT CASSQGRAGQQPQHF
- TRBJ1-2 TRBV9 TRBD1 TGTGCCAGCAGCGCAGACACAGGGGGAACTACAGTCTATGGCTACACCTTC CASSADTGGTTVYGYTF
- TRBJ2-2 TRBV12-3/TRBV12-4 - TGTGCCAGCCTCCTAGTAGGCGGGGAGCTGTTTTTT CASLLVGGELFF
- TRBJ1-5 TRBV12-3/TRBV12-4 - TGTGCCAGCACGGACTTAGGCAATCAGCCCCAGCATTTT CASTDLGNQPQHF
- TRBJ1-6 TRBV7-9 - TGTGCCAGCAGCTTAGGAGCCGGGGGCGGGGGTTCACCCCTCCACTTT CASSLGAGGGGSPLHF
once TRBJ1-1 TRBV5-5 - TGTGCCAGCAGCTTGTTTGCAGGAGTCCAGAACACTGAAGCTTTCTTT CASSLFAGVQNTEAFF
- TRBJ1-2 TRBV14 TRBD1 TGTGCCAGCAGCCTTTCAACAGGGGGCACCGATGGCTACACCTTC CASSLSTGGTDGYTF
once TRBJ2-1 TRBV15 - TGTGCCACTCTCCCCATCGGATCACAAATCACAAGTGAGCAGTTCTTC CATLPIGSQITSEQFF
- TRBJ1-5 TRBV15 - TGTGCCACCAGCAGAGATCAAGGGGTTAGCAATCAGCCCCAGCATTTT CATSRDQGVSNQPQHF
- TRBJ1-1 TRBV6-5 TRBD1 TGTGCCAGCAGCCAGACAGGGGTTGGCACTGAAGCTTTCTTT CASSQTGVGTEAFF
- TRBJ2-5 TRBV5-1 TRBD2 TGCGCCAGCAGCACCGGGACTAGCGGGGAGACCCAGTACTTC CASSTGTSGETQYF
- TRBJ1-4 TRBV4-3 - TGCGCCAGCAGCCAAGGTGTGGGGCCGGGAGGGGAAAAACTGTTTTTT CASSQGVGPGGEKLFF
- TRBJ1-6 TRBV9 TRBD1 TGTGCCAGCAGCCCAACCGGGACAGGGATCGGTTCACCCCTCCACTTT CASSPTGTGIGSPLHF